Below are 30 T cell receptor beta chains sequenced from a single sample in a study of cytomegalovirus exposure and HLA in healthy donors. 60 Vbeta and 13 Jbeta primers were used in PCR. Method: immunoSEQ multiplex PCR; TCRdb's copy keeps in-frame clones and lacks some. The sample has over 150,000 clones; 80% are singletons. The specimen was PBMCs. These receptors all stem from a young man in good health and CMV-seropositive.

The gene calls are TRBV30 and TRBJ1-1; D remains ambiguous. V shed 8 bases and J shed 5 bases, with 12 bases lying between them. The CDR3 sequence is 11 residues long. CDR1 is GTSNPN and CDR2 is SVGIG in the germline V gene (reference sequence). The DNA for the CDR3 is TGTGCCCGGGGAGGGAGGACTGAAGCTTTCTTT. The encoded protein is CARGGRTEAFF.

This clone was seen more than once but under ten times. The CDR3 loop is CASSSGDRGDEKLFF. The CDR3 DNA follows: TGTGCCAGCAGCTCTGGAGACAGGGGCGATGAAAAACTGTTTTTT. The V call is TRBV9, the J call TRBJ1-4, with 8 bases matching TRBD1. The CDR3 length is 15 residues. Germline loops: CDR1 SGDLS, CDR2 YYNGEE. With 4 bases clipped from V and 6 bases from J, the junction kept 8 bases outside the gene matches.

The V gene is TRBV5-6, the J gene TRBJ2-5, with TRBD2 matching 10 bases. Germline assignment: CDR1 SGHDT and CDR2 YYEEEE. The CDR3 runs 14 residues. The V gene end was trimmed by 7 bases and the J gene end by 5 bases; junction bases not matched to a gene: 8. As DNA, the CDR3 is TGTGCCAGCTTGAGCGGGGGGGCAGATGAGACCCAGTACTTC. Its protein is CASLSGGADETQYF.

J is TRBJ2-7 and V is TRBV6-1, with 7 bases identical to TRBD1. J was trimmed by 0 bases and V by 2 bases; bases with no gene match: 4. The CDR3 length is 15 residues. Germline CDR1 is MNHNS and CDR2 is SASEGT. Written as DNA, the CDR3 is TGTGCCAGCAGTGAACGGACAGGTAGCTCCTACGAGCAGTACTTC. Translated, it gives CASSERTGSSYEQYF.

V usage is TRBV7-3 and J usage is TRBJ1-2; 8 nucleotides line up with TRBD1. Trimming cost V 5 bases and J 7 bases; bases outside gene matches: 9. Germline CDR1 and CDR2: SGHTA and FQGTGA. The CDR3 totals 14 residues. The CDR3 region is CASSIDTGGGGYTF. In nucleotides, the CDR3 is TGTGCCAGCAGCATCGACACAGGGGGGGGTGGCTACACCTTC.

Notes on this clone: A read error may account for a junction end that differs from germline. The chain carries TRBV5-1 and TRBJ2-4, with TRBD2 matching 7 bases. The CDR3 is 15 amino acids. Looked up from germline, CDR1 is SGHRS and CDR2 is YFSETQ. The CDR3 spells CASGLEGRDKNIQYF. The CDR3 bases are TGCGCCAGCGGCTTAGAGGGGAGGGACAAAAACATTCAGTACTTC.

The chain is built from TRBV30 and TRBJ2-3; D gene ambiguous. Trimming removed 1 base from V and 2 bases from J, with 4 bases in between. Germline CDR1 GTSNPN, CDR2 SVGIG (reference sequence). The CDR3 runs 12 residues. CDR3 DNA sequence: TGTGCCTGGAGTGATATCACAGATACGCAGTATTTT. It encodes CAWSDITDTQYF.

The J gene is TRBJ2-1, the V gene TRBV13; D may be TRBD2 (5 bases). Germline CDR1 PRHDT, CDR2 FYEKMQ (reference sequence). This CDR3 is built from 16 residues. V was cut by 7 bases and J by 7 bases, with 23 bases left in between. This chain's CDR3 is CASTASGERRRNEQFF. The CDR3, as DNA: TGTGCCAGCACCGCCTCGGGCGAGAGGAGGAGGAATGAGCAGTTCTTC.

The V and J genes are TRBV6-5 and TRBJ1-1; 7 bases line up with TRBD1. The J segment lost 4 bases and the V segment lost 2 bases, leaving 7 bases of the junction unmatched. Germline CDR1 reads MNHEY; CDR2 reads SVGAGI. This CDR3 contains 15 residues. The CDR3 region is CASSYQTGLGTEAFF. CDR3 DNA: TGTGCCAGCAGTTACCAGACAGGGCTAGGCACTGAAGCTTTCTTT.

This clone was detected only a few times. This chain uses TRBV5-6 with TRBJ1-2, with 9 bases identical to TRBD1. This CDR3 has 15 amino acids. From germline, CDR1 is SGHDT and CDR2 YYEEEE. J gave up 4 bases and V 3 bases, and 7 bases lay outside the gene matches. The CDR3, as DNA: TGTGCCAGCAGCTCAACGGGACAGGGTGTCTATGGCTACACCTTC. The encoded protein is CASSSTGQGVYGYTF.

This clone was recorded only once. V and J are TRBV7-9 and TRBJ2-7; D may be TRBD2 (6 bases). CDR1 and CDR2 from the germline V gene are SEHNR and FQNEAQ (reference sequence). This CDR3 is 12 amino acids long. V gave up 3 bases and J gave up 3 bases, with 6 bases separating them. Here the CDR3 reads CASSFSGYEQYF. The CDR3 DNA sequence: TGTGCCAGCAGCTTTAGCGGCTACGAGCAGTACTTC.

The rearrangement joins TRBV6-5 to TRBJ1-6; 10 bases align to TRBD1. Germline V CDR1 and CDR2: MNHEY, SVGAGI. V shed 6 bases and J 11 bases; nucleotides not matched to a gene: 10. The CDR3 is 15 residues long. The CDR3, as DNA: TGTGCCAGCAGATTACCGGGACAGGGGCACGCACCCCTCCACTTT. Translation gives CASRLPGQGHAPLHF.

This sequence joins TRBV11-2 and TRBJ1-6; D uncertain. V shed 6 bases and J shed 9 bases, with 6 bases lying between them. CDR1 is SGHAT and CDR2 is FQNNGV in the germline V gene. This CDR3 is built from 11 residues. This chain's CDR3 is CASRQSSPLHF. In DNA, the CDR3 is TGTGCCAGCAGACAGAGTTCACCCCTCCACTTT.

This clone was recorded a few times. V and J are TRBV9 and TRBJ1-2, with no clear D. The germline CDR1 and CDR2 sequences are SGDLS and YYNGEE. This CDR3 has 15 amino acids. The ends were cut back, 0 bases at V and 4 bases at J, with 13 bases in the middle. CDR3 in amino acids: CASSVDEGKGYGYTF. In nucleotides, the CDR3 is TGTGCCAGCAGCGTAGACGAGGGAAAAGGCTATGGCTACACCTTC.

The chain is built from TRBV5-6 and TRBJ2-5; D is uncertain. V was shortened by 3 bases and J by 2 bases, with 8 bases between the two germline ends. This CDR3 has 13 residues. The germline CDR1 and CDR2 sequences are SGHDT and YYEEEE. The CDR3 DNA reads TGTGCCAGCAGCTCTAGACCTCAAGAGACCCAGTACTTC. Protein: CASSSRPQETQYF.

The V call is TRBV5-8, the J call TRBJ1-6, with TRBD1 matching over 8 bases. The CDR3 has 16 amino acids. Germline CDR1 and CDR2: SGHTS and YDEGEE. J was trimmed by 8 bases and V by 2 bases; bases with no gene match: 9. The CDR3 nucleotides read TGTGCCAGCAGCTTTTTGGTCGGACAGGGTTATTCACCCCTCCACTTT. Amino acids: CASSFLVGQGYSPLHF.

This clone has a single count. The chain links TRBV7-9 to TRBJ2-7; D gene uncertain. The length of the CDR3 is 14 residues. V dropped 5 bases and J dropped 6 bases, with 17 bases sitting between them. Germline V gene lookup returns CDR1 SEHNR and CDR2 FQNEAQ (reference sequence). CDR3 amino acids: CASSAVGRLGEQYF. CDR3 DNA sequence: TGTGCCAGCAGCGCCGTGGGCAGGTTGGGCGAGCAGTACTTC. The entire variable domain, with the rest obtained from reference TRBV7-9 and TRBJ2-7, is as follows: DTGVSQNPRHKITKRGQNVTFRCDPISEHNRLYWYRQTLGQGPEFLTYFQNEAQLEKSRLLSDRFSAERPKGSFSTLEIQRTEQGDSAMYLCASSAVGRLGEQYFGPGTRLTVT.

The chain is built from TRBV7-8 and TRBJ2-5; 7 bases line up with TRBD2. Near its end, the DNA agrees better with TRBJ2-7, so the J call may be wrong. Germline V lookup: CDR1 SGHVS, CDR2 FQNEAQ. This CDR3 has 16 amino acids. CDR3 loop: CASSSSGASGPYEQYF. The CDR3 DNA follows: TGTGCCAGCAGCTCTTCCGGGGCTAGCGGACCCTACGAGCAGTACTTC.

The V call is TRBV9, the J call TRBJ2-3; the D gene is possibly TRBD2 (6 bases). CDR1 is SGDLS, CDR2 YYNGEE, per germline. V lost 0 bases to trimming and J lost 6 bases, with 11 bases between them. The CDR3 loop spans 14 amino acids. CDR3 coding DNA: TGTGCCAGCAGCGTAGCCAGGGAGGAGGATACGCAGTATTTT. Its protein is CASSVAREEDTQYF.

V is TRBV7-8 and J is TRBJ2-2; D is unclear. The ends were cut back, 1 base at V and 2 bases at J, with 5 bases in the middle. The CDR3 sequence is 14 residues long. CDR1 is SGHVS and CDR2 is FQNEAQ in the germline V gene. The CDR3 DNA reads TGTGCCAGCAGCTTAGACAGAAACACCGGGGAGCTGTTTTTT. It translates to CASSLDRNTGELFF.

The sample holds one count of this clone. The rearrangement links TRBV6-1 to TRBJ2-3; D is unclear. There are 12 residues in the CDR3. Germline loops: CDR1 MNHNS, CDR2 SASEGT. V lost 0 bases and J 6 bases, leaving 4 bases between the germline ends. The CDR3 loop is CASSEASDTQYF. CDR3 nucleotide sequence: TGTGCCAGCAGTGAAGCTTCGGATACGCAGTATTTT.

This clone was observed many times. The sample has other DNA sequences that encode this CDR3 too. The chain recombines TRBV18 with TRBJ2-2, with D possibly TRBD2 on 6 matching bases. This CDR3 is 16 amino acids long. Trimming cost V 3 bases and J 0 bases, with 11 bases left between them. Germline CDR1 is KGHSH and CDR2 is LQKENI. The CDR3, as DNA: TGTGCCAGCTCACCTCAAGGGACTGCGAACACCGGGGAGCTGTTTTTT. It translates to CASSPQGTANTGELFF. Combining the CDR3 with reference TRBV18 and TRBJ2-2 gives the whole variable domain NAGVMQNPRHLVRRRGQEARLRCSPMKGHSHVYWYRQLPEEGLKFMVYLQKENIIDESGMPKERFSAEFPKEGPSILRIQQVVRGDSAAYFCASSPQGTANTGELFFGEGSRLTVL.

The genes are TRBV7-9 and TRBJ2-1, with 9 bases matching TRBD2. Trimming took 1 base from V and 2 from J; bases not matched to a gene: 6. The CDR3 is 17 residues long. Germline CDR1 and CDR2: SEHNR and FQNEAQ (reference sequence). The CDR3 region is CASSLGSGGGAYNEQFF. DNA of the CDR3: TGTGCCAGCAGCTTAGGGTCGGGCGGGGGGGCCTACAATGAGCAGTTCTTC.

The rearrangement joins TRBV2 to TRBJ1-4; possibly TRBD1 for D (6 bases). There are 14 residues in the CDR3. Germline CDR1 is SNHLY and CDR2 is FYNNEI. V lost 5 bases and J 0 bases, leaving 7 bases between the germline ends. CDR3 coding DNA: TGTGCCAGCAGTCAGGGGTCAACTAATGAAAAACTGTTTTTT. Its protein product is CASSQGSTNEKLFF.

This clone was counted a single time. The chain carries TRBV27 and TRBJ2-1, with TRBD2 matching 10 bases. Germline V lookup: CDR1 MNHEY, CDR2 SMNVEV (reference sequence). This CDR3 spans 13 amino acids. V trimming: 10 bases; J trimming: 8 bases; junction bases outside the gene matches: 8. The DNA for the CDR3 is TGTGCCACCGTCGCTAGCGGGAGTGATGAGCAGTTCTTC. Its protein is CATVASGSDEQFF.

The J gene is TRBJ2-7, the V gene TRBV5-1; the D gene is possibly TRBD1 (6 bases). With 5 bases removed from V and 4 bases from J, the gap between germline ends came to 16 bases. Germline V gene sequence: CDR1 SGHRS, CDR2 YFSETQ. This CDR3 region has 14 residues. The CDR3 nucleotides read TGCGCCAGCAGTCCTACGGACAGACCATACGAGCAGTACTTC. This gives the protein CASSPTDRPYEQYF.

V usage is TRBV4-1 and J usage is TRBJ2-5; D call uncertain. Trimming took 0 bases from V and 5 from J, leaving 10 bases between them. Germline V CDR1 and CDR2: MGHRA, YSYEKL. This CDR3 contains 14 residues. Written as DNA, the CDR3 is TGCGCCAGCAGCCAAGATGATGCCTATGAGACCCAGTACTTC. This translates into CASSQDDAYETQYF.

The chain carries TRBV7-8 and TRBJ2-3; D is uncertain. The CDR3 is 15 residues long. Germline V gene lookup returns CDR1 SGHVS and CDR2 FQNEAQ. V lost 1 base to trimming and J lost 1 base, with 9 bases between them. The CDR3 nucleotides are TGTGCCAGCAGCTTAGGCGGCTCTCGCACAGATACGCAGTATTTT. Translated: CASSLGGSRTDTQYF. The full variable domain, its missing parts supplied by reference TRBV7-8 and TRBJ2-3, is GAGVSQSPRYKVAKRGQDVALRCDPISGHVSLFWYQQALGQGPEFLTYFQNEAQLDKSGLPSDRFFAERPEGSVSTLKIQRTQQEDSAVYLCASSLGGSRTDTQYFGPGTRLTVL.

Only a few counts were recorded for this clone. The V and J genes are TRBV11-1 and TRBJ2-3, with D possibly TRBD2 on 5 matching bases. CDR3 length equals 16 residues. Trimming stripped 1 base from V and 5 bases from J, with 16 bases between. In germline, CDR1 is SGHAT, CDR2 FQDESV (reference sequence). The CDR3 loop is CASSLEARGQVDTQYF. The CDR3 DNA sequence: TGTGCCAGCAGCTTAGAGGCGCGCGGGCAGGTAGATACGCAGTATTTT. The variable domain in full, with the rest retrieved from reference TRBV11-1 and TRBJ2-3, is EAEVAQSPRYKITEKSQAVAFWCDPISGHATLYWYRQILGQGPELLVQFQDESVVDDSQLPKDRFSAERLKGVDSTLKIQPAELGDSAMYLCASSLEARGQVDTQYFGPGTRLTVL.

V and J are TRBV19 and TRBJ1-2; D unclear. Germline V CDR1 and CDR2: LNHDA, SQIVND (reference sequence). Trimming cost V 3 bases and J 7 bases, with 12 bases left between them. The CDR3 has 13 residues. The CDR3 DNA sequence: TGTGCCAGTAGTATCGGCGGCCGCAGTGGCTACACCTTC. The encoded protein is CASSIGGRSGYTF. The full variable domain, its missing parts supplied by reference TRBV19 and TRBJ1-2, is DGGITQSPKYLFRKEGQNVTLSCEQNLNHDAMYWYRQDPGQGLRLIYYSQIVNDFQKGDIAEGYSVSREKKESFPLTVTSAQKNPTAFYLCASSIGGRSGYTFGSGTRLTVV.